A selection of T cell receptor beta chains follows, all from one sample in a study of blood T cell repertoires in COVID-19. Measured with immunoSEQ multiplex PCR; TCRdb has only the in-frame clones, and not every one. The repertoire holds some 300,000 clones, with approximately 89% as singletons. Sequenced sample: PBMCs or T cells enriched from blood (not recorded which). These receptors came from a woman between 35 and 50 years old who had recovered from COVID-19. Both conserved end residues are part of each CDR3. D genes are given only for firm matches. The size field is filled for only some rows; it gives once, few, many or a size class.

TGTGCCAGCAGCTTCTCCGGGACAGCCAGTACCTACAATGAGCAGTTCTTC	CASSFSGTASTYNEQFF	TRBD1	TRBV7-2	TRBJ2-1	once
TGTGCCAGCAGCTTAGATAGGGGGACTCGAGCGGGGACCAACTATACGCAGTATTTT	CASSLDRGTRAGTNYTQYF	NA	TRBV11-2	TRBJ2-3	once
TGCGCCAGCAGGGTGGAGACCGGGGAGCTGTTTTTT	CASRVETGELFF	NA	TRBV5-1	TRBJ2-2	NA
TGTGCCACCAGCAGAGATCGGACTAGCGGGAAAGGACGACAAGAGACCCAGTACTTC	CATSRDRTSGKGRQETQYF	TRBD2	TRBV15	TRBJ2-5	NA
TGTGCCAGCAGCTTAGGTCCCAGCGGGAGTGCAGATACGCAGTATTTT	CASSLGPSGSADTQYF	TRBD2	TRBV7-9	TRBJ2-3	NA
TGTGCCAGCAGCCCCTTTGGGACTAGCGGGAGGGTCTGGAATGAGCAGTTCTTC	CASSPFGTSGRVWNEQFF	TRBD2	TRBV3-1/TRBV3-2	TRBJ2-1	NA
TGTGCCACCAGTATGGCAGGGGGGATAAGCAATCAGCCCCAGCATTTT	CATSMAGGISNQPQHF	TRBD1	TRBV24-1	TRBJ1-5	NA
TGTGCCAGCAGTCCGACACAGGGGGTTAGCCAGCCCCAGCATTTT	CASSPTQGVSQPQHF	TRBD1	TRBV28	TRBJ1-5	NA
TGTGCCAGCAGTTATCACGGACAGGGCCTAAAGATGCCCCAGCATTTT	CASSYHGQGLKMPQHF	TRBD1	TRBV6-2/TRBV6-3	TRBJ1-5	NA
TGTGCCAGCAGCTTAGGAGGTGAGCAGTTCTTC	CASSLGGEQFF	NA	TRBV7-9	TRBJ2-1	NA
TGTGCCAGTACCCCTCCGATTAGTGGAAACACCATATATTTT	CASTPPISGNTIYF	NA	TRBV19	TRBJ1-3	NA
TGTGCCAGCAGCTTCGCTAGCGGGAACTACGAGCAGTACTTC	CASSFASGNYEQYF	TRBD2	TRBV7-3	TRBJ2-7	NA
TGCGCCAGCAGCCAAGATTCAGTGGGGGCTCGTACTGAAGCTTTCTTT	CASSQDSVGARTEAFF	NA	TRBV4-1	TRBJ1-1	NA